Given below is one TCR beta chain in context. Germline V gene lookup returns CDR1 SGHNT and CDR2 YYREEE (reference sequence). The germline V and J ends were trimmed by 2 bases and 9 bases, with 21 bases remaining between them. The length of the CDR3 is 16 residues. Sequencing used immunoSEQ multiplex PCR; TCRdb keeps in-frame clones, though not all of them. The sample carries approximately 220,000 clones, roughly 80% recorded once. This entry comes from a study of blood T cell repertoires in COVID-19. Across the whole study: Material from acute and convalescent COVID-19 was sourced from the United States, Italy and Spain. The cDNA or gDNA used as material had been derived from T cells, B-cell-depleted T cells, or PBMCs.

The sequence derives from a woman between 65 and 79 years old with acute or convalescent COVID-19. This rearrangement joins TRBV5-4 to TRBJ2-1; D may be TRBD2 (6 bases). Sequenced input: peripheral blood. In nucleotides, the CDR3 is TGTGCCAGCAGCTTCATCGGGACTGCTGGAGTAGGTGAGCAGTTCTTC. Encoded protein: CASSFIGTAGVGEQFF.